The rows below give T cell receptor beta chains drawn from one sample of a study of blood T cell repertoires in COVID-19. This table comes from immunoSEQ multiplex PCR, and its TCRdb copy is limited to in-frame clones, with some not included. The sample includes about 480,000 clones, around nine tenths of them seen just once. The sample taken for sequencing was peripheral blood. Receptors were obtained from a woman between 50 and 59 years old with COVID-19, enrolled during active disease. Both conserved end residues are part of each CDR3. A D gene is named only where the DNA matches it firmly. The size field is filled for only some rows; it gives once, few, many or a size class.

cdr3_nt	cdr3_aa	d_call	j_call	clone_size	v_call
TGTGCCAGCAGCCGCGGACAAGTTAATTCACCCCTCCACTTT	CASSRGQVNSPLHF	.	TRBJ1-6	.	TRBV11-3
TGTGCCAGCAGCACTACCCCGGGACAGGCGGGCTACACCTTC	CASSTTPGQAGYTF	TRBD1	TRBJ1-2	.	TRBV7-2
TGTGCCAGCAGTTTATCGAGTTATTCTAATGAAAAACTGTTTTTT	CASSLSSYSNEKLFF	.	TRBJ1-4	.	TRBV27
TGTGCCAGCAGTTGGGCCAGGGGGCACCCCTACGAGCAGTACTTC	CASSWARGHPYEQYF	TRBD1	TRBJ2-7	.	TRBV27
TGTGCCTGGACCAGTTGGGGGGGACAGGGGGCCTACACCTTC	CAWTSWGGQGAYTF	TRBD1	TRBJ1-2	.	TRBV30
TGTGCCAGCAGTGAATATTATCAGGACACGAACTATGGCTACACCTTC	CASSEYYQDTNYGYTF	.	TRBJ1-2	.	TRBV25-1
TGTGCCAGCAGTCCCGACAGGGAGATTCAGTACTTC	CASSPDREIQYF	TRBD1	TRBJ2-4	once	TRBV6-5
TGTGCCAGCAGTTCAGGACAGTCCTACGAGCAGTACTTC	CASSSGQSYEQYF	.	TRBJ2-7	.	TRBV28
TGTGCCAGCAGTTACTCGAGGTATACGGGCGTCCTGACTTTC	CASSYSRYTGVLTF	.	TRBJ2-6	once	TRBV6-2/TRBV6-3
TGCAGCGTGGAAGCCGGGGGGGAAAAACTGTTTTTT	CSVEAGGEKLFF	.	TRBJ1-4	.	TRBV29-1
TGTGCCAGCAGCGGGGCTGGCTACACCTTC	CASSGAGYTF	.	TRBJ1-2	.	TRBV9
TGTGCCAGCAGCGGGTCCTTGAACACTGAAGCTTTCTTT	CASSGSLNTEAFF	.	TRBJ1-1	.	TRBV27
TGTGCCAGCAGCGTACGAGGGCAGGGGGGCACTGAAGCTTTCTTT	CASSVRGQGGTEAFF	TRBD1	TRBJ1-1	.	TRBV9
TGTGCCAGTTCTTATAGCGGGGGAGCCCGCAATGAGCAGTTCTTC	CASSYSGGARNEQFF	TRBD2	TRBJ2-1	.	TRBV19
TGTGCCATCAGCGGGACAGGGGTGACTGAAGCTTTCTTT	CAISGTGVTEAFF	TRBD1	TRBJ1-1	few	TRBV10-3
TGTGCCAGCAGCTTAAAAGGGGCCCCCTTCTACGAGCAGTACTTC	CASSLKGAPFYEQYF	.	TRBJ2-7	.	TRBV11-3
TGTGCCAGCAGTCTCCGAGGGCCGCCTAACTATGGCTACACCTTC	CASSLRGPPNYGYTF	.	TRBJ1-2	few	TRBV6-5
TGTGCCAGCTCACCGAGGGACACTGAAGCTTTCTTT	CASSPRDTEAFF	.	TRBJ1-1	.	TRBV18
TGTGCCAGCGCTAATCAGGGGGGATCCTATGGCTACACCTTC	CASANQGGSYGYTF	TRBD1	TRBJ1-2	.	TRBV6-5
TGTGCCTGGAGTGTACATCGGACGGTCCGGGGAAACACCGGGGAGCTGTTTTTT	CAWSVHRTVRGNTGELFF	.	TRBJ2-2	.	TRBV30
TGTGCCAGCAGCTTAGTTGCCCGGGAGGCCTACGAGCAGTACTTC	CASSLVAREAYEQYF	TRBD2	TRBJ2-7	.	TRBV7-6